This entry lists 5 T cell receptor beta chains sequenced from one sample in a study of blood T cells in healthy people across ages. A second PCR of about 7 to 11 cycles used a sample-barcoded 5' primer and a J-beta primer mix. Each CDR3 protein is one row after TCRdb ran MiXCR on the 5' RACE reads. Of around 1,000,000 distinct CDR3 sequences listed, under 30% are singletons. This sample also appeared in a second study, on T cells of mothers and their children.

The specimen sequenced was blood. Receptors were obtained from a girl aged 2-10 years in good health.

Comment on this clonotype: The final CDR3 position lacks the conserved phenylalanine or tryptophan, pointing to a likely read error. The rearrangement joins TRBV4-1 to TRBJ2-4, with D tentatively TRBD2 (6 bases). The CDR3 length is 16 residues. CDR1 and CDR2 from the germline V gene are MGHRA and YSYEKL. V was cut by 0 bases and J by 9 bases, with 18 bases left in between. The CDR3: CASSQDLTGAVSIQYL. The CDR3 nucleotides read TGCGCCAGCAGCCAAGATCTGACGGGAGCGGTGAGCATTCAGTACCTC.

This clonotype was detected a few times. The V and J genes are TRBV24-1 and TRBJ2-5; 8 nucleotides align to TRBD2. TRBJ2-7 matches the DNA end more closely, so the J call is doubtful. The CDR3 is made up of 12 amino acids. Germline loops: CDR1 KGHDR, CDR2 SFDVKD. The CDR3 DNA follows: TGTGCCACCGGCGGGCTAGCGGGCGAGCAGTACTTC. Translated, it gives CATGGLAGEQYF.

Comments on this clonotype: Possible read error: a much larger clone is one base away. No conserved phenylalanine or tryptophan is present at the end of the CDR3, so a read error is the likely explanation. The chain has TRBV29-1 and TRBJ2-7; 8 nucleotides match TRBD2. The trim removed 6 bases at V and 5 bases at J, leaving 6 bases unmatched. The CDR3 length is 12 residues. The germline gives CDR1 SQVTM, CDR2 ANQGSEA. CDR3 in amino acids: CSVLAEVHEQYS. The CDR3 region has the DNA TGCAGCGTACTAGCGGAGGTCCACGAGCAGTACTCC.

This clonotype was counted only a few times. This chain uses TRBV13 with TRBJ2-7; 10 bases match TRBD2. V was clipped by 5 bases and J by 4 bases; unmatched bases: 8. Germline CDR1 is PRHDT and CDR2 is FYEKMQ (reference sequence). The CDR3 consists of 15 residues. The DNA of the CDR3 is TGTGCCAGCAGCCAGACCCTAGCGGGGGAGTACGAGCAGTACTTC. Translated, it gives CASSQTLAGEYEQYF.

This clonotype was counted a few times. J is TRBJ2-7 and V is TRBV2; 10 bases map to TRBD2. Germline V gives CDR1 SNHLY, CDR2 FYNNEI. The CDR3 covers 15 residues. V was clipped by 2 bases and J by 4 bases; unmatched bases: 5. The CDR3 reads CASSELLAGGYEQYF. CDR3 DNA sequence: TGTGCCAGCAGTGAATTGTTAGCGGGAGGTTACGAGCAGTACTTC.